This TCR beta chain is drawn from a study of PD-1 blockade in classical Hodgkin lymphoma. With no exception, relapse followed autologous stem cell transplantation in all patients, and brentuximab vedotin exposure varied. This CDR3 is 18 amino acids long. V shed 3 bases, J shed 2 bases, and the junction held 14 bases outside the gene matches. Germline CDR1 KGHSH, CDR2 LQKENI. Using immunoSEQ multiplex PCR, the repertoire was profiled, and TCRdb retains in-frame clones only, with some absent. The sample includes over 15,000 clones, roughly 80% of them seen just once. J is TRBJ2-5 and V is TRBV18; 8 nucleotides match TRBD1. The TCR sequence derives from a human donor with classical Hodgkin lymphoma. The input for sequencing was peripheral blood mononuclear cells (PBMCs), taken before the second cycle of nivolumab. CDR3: CASSPSFGTGRLQETQYF. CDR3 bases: TGTGCCAGCTCACCTTCCTTTGGGACAGGCCGACTTCAAGAGACCCAGTACTTC.